Given below is one T cell receptor beta chain in context. The record originates from a study of blood T cell repertoires in COVID-19. Across the study: Samples taken during acute and convalescent COVID-19 were collected in the United States, Italy and Spain. From T cells, B-cell-depleted T cells, or PBMCs came the material, which was cDNA or gDNA.

Using immunoSEQ multiplex PCR, the repertoire was profiled, and TCRdb retains in-frame clones only, with some absent. Among 250,000 or so clones listed, approximately 86% were seen once. The CDR3 is 14 residues long. Per germline, CDR1 SGHNT and CDR2 YENEEA. V was pared by 0 bases and J by 2 bases, with 6 bases between. This sequence originates from a woman aged 55-75 years with active or convalescent COVID-19. Sample: peripheral blood. The chain links TRBV11-3 to TRBJ2-3; D might be TRBD2 (5 bases). The chain's CDR3 is CASSLDGDTDTQYF. The CDR3 nucleotides are TGTGCCAGCAGCTTAGACGGGGACACAGATACGCAGTATTTT.